These T cell receptor beta chains were read from a single sample in a study of shared clonotypes between healthy human individuals. Some clones are missing from TCRdb's copy, which holds only in-frame ones; the method was immunoSEQ multiplex PCR. Found here are about 870,000 clones, 80% to 95% of them singletons; the top ten hold around 24%. Material for sequencing was naive CD8+ T cells sorted from blood. These receptors originate from a man aged 30-40 years in good health. CDR3s include the opening cysteine and the closing phenylalanine or tryptophan. The D gene is left open where the match is weak.

v_call d_call cdr3_length cdr3_aa
TRBV18 NA 14 CASSPGRKNTEAFF
TRBV14 NA 16 CASSQDWTGGVAEAFF
TRBV14 NA 12 CASSQEPGLQFF
TRBV5-1 TRBD2 17 CASSPGASGSYLNEQYF
TRBV27 NA 13 CASRVLGNTEAFF
TRBV19 NA 15 CASSIVGVSSGELFF
TRBV7-9 TRBD2 16 CASSPTGTRNTGELFF
TRBV7-6 NA 14 CASSLGRVNEKLFF
TRBV27 NA 14 CASTPTGNTGELFF
TRBV10-1 TRBD2 14 CASSTSGRANEQFF
TRBV23-1 NA 15 CASSQLAGRFYEQYF
TRBV2 NA 15 CASSDDWGENQPQHF
TRBV19 NA 15 CASSIEARSNQPQHF
TRBV7-3 NA 15 CASSLKVGGTGELFF
TRBV7-9 TRBD2 17 CASSLEGLAEPQETQYF
TRBV2 NA 14 CASSEGVSYNEQFF
TRBV10-2 TRBD2 13 CASGTIVVDTQYF
TRBV28 TRBD2 15 CASSFSLAGDYEQYF